Shown below are 19 T cell receptor beta chains from a single sample sequenced in a study of type 1 and type 2 diabetes patients. Amplification started from genomic DNA. Amplification of the beta chain CDR3 used 30 forward and 13 reverse multiplex primers. TCRdb called the multiplex PCR reads again in MiXCR, with one record for every CDR3 protein. The sample shows around 300,000 distinct CDR3 sequences, roughly 44% of them seen only once. Sample: peripheral blood mononuclear cells (PBMCs). The receptors shown here come from a man aged 18-30 years with type 2 diabetes.

This clonotype has a single count. The final CDR3 position lacks the conserved phenylalanine or tryptophan, pointing to a likely read error. This chain uses TRBV10-2 with TRBJ1-1, with TRBD1 as a possible D gene (6 bases). V lost 10 bases, J lost 0 bases, and 12 bases lay in between. The length of the CDR3 is 13 residues. Looked up from germline, CDR1 is WSHSY and CDR2 is SAAADI. The CDR3 DNA is TGCGCCACCGGACAGCTCATGAACACTGAAGCTTTCCTT. Translating gives CATGQLMNTEAFL.

This clonotype was detected a few times. The rearrangement links TRBV4-3 to TRBJ2-7, with no clear D. Trimming shortened V by 6 bases and J by 3 bases, and 12 bases separated the two germline ends. The length of the CDR3 is 13 residues. CDR1 and CDR2 from the germline V gene are LGHNA and YSLEER. The CDR3 is CASSKPSDYEQYF. The DNA for the CDR3 is TGCGCCAGCAGTAAACCCTCGGACTACGAGCAGTACTTC.

As for this clonotype: A much larger clone differs by one base, so this may be a read error. V usage is TRBV10-3 and J usage is TRBJ2-2; D is ambiguous. The CDR3 is 13 residues long. CDR1 and CDR2 from the germline V gene are ENHRY and SYGVKD. The chain's CDR3 is CAVSPTFPGELFF. CDR3 in DNA: TGTGCCGTCAGTCCCACATTTCCCGGGGAGCTGTTTTTT.

V gene TRBV4-1 combines with J gene TRBJ2-3; D is possibly TRBD2 (7 bases). Germline lookup yields CDR1 MGHRA and CDR2 YSYEKL. The CDR3 has 16 residues. V lost 1 base to trimming and J lost 2 bases, with 13 bases between them. The CDR3 DNA follows: TGCGCCAGCAGCCAAGTGGCGGGGGCCCTCACAGATACGCAGTATTTT. The encoded protein is CASSQVAGALTDTQYF.

The rearrangement joins TRBV2 to TRBJ2-7; tentative D call: TRBD1 (5 bases). The CDR3 covers 14 residues. Germline V CDR1 and CDR2: SNHLY, FYNNEI. V was shortened by 3 bases and J by 3 bases, with 12 bases between the two germline ends. The CDR3 DNA follows: TGTGCCAGCAGTGAGGGCAGGGTCAACTACGAGCAGTACTTC. It translates to CASSEGRVNYEQYF.

This clonotype was found a few times. The chain uses TRBV19 and TRBJ1-4; perhaps TRBD1 as D (5 bases). Germline lookup yields CDR1 LNHDA and CDR2 SQIVND (reference sequence). The germline V and J ends were trimmed by 7 bases and 6 bases, with 9 bases remaining between them. CDR3 length equals 12 residues. The CDR3 region is CASTGIDEKLFF. CDR3 bases: TGTGCCAGTACAGGGATCGATGAAAAACTGTTTTTT.

V is TRBV6-5 and J is TRBJ2-5; D may be TRBD1 (5 bases). The CDR3 length is 14 residues. Germline V gene lookup returns CDR1 MNHEY and CDR2 SVGAGI. The V end was cut by 6 bases, the J end by 5 bases, with 16 bases between. The CDR3 DNA reads TGTGCCAGCAGCTTAGGGGTGGGCTGGGAGACCCAGTACTTC. Translating it yields CASSLGVGWETQYF.

The chain couples TRBV10-1 to TRBJ2-7; the D gene is possibly TRBD1 (6 bases). Trimming took off 2 bases at V and 3 bases at J, with 14 bases between the two ends. CDR3 length: 15 residues. Germline loops: CDR1 WNHNN, CDR2 SYGVQD (reference sequence). The CDR3 bases are TGCGCCAGCAGTGAGACTCAGGGACAAGTCTACGAGCAGTACTTC. This codes for CASSETQGQVYEQYF.

CDR3 amino acids: CASTQLSGNTIYF. The CDR3 nucleotides read TGTGCCAGCACCCAACTCTCTGGAAACACCATATATTTT. The chain links TRBV12-3 or TRBV12-4 to TRBJ1-3; D is uncertain. There are 13 residues in the CDR3. Between the trimmed V and J ends, which lost 7 bases and 0 bases, there was a span of 7 bases.

This clonotype was seen only a few times. The rearrangement links TRBV14 to TRBJ1-1; the D is unclear. This CDR3 spans 15 amino acids. CDR1 and CDR2 from the germline V gene are SGHDN and FVKESK. V was cut by 5 bases and J by 7 bases, with 20 bases left in between. The CDR3 is CASSGPSHSSDEAFF. The CDR3 DNA sequence: TGTGCCAGCAGCGGTCCCAGTCACAGTTCCGATGAAGCTTTCTTT.

This clonotype was detected only a few times. The rearrangement links TRBV9 to TRBJ1-1; 8 bases fit TRBD1. This CDR3 is 15 amino acids long. The germline CDR1 and CDR2 sequences are SGDLS and YYNGEE. V trimming: 1 base; J trimming: 4 bases; junction bases outside the gene matches: 6. The CDR3 here is CASSVTGGVGTEAFF. Here the CDR3 DNA reads TGTGCCAGCAGCGTAACAGGGGGGGTAGGCACTGAAGCTTTCTTT.

CDR3 in DNA: TGTGCCAGCAGCCCCGGGTGGGTCTCTGAAGCTTTCTTT. Translating gives CASSPGWVSEAFF. J is TRBJ1-1 and V is TRBV9; D is ambiguous. The CDR3 has 13 amino acids. Trimming pared 4 bases from V and 6 bases from J, leaving 13 bases between. Germline V gene lookup returns CDR1 SGDLS and CDR2 YYNGEE.

Details on this clonotype: The junction shows a germline mismatch at one end, possibly a read error. The chain employs TRBV19 and TRBJ2-1, with D maybe TRBD2 (5 bases). Germline values: CDR1 LNHDA, CDR2 SQIVND (reference sequence). This CDR3 spans 13 amino acids. The CDR3 DNA sequence: TGTGCCAGTAGGCGGACTCTGAACAATGAGCAGTCCTTC. Protein product: CASRRTLNNEQSF.

In its sample, this clonotype was seen a few times. V gene TRBV6-5 combines with J gene TRBJ1-2; 7 bases fit TRBD1. The V gene end was trimmed by 7 bases and the J gene end by 8 bases; junction bases not matched to a gene: 10. This CDR3 comprises 13 residues. The germline V gene has CDR1 MNHEY and CDR2 SVGAGI. The chain's CDR3 is CASTTQGEKGYTF. CDR3 in DNA: TGTGCCAGCACGACCCAGGGGGAGAAGGGCTACACCTTC.

This clonotype was seen ten or more times. V is TRBV2 and J is TRBJ2-7, with no clear D. This CDR3 spans 14 amino acids. Germline lookup yields CDR1 SNHLY and CDR2 FYNNEI. Trimming pared 4 bases from V and 5 bases from J, leaving 15 bases between. CDR3 in DNA: TGTGCCAGCAGTGTTAAGCCCCCAGGCCACGAGCAGTACTTC. This encodes CASSVKPPGHEQYF.

This clonotype was found a few times. The V call is TRBV20-1, the J call TRBJ2-7, with TRBD1 identical over 10 bases. The CDR3 runs 13 residues. J was trimmed by 5 bases and V by 5 bases; bases with no gene match: 6. The germline V gene encodes CDR1 DFQATT and CDR2 SNEGSKA (reference sequence). CDR3 amino acids: CSARTGGFDEQYF. The DNA for the CDR3 is TGCAGTGCTCGGACAGGGGGATTCGACGAGCAGTACTTC.

The table lists this clonotype with a few counts. The J gene is TRBJ1-2, the V gene TRBV4-1; TRBD1 aligns across 7 bases. CDR3 length equals 16 residues. V was pared by 1 base and J by 8 bases, with 13 bases of the junction left unmatched. The germline V gene encodes CDR1 MGHRA and CDR2 YSYEKL. The DNA for the CDR3 is TGCGCCAGCAGCCAAGCGGAGACAGGGCATCATTTCGGCTACACCTTC. As protein: CASSQAETGHHFGYTF.

This clonotype was recorded at least ten times. V usage is TRBV7-2 and J usage is TRBJ2-1; 8 bases are shared with TRBD2. Germline CDR1 is SGHTA and CDR2 is FQGNSA. CDR3 size: 16 residues. V gave up 5 bases and J gave up 1 base; unmatched junction bases: 7. The CDR3 protein is CASSQTAGASYNEQFF. CDR3 bases: TGTGCCAGCAGCCAAACAGCGGGGGCTTCCTACAATGAGCAGTTCTTC.

This clonotype was observed a few times. V is TRBV19 and J is TRBJ2-5; 10 bases align to TRBD2. V dropped 5 bases and J dropped 1; count of bases not matched to a gene: 13. The length of the CDR3 is 18 residues. Germline assignment: CDR1 LNHDA and CDR2 SQIVND (reference sequence). This CDR3 reads CASSYRASGGASQETQYF. CDR3 coding DNA: TGTGCCAGTAGTTATCGGGCGAGCGGGGGGGCGTCCCAAGAGACCCAGTACTTC.